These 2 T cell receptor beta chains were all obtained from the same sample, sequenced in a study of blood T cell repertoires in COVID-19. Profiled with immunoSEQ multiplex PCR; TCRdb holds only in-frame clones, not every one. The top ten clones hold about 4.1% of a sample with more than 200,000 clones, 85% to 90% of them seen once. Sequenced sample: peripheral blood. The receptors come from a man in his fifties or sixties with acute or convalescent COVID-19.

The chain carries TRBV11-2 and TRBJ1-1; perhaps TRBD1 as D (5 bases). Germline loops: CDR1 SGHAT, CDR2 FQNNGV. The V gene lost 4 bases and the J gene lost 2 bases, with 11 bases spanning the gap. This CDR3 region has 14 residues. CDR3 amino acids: CASSSGLTNTEAFF. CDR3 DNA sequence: TGTGCCAGCAGCTCGGGACTGACCAACACTGAAGCTTTCTTT.

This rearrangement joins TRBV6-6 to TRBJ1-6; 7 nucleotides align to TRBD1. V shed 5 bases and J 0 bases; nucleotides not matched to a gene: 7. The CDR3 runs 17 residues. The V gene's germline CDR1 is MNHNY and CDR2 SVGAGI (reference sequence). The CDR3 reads CASSQDRLSSYNSPLHF. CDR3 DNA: TGTGCCAGCAGTCAGGACAGGCTGAGCTCCTATAATTCACCCCTCCACTTT.